Presented here are 21 T cell receptor beta chains from one specimen sequenced in a study of T cells after posttransplantation cyclophosphamide listed by TCRdb under 2016. The protocol used for the library was the immunoSEQ multiplex PCR assay. The clones in this table, taken by TCRdb from immuneACCESS, are in-frame only. Not every clone is retained; where verified, under half of the shortfall comes from an unresolved V gene, and the cause of the rest is unknown. The sample table shows around 2,100 clones, and about 76% are seen once. The top ten hold over 50% of the sample. The treatment or condition label of this sample denotes: high-dose cyclophosphamide on days +3 and +4 as single-agent GVHD prophylaxis. PTCy patients received busulfan and fludarabine conditioning, a related or unrelated marrow graft, and cyclophosphamide on days +3 and +4. This sample comprised CD8+ T cells sorted from PBMCs, obtained just over 240 days after a stem cell transplant with posttransplant cyclophosphamide. Receptors originate from a young adult male patient who received an allogeneic stem cell transplant from a related donor, was CMV-positive, and had no GVHD. Some T cells may be donor cells from the graft after a transplant.

This clone was recorded a few times. The chain carries TRBV16 and TRBJ2-7; D is possibly TRBD1 (6 bases). Germline CDR1 reads KGHSY; CDR2 reads FQNENV. The CDR3 runs to 15 residues. V was trimmed by 5 bases and J by 0 bases, leaving 14 bases between them. In DNA, the CDR3 is TGTGCCAGCAGCTCGGGACACGGCCCCTCCTACGAGCAGTACTTC. Protein product: CASSSGHGPSYEQYF.

The chain carries TRBV6-6 and TRBJ2-5; 9 positions match TRBD1. The J call is doubtful: the DNA matches TRBJ2-7 better. The CDR3 is made up of 15 amino acids. Germline CDR1 and CDR2: MNHNY and SVGAGI (reference sequence). The CDR3 protein is CASRIGGTGSHEQYF. CDR3 nucleotides: TGTGCCAGCAGAATCGGCGGGACAGGGAGCCACGAGCAGTACTTC.

This chain joins TRBV29-1 and TRBJ2-7, with 10 nucleotides matching TRBD2. CDR3 size: 15 residues. Trimming cost V 3 bases and J 1 base; bases outside gene matches: 6. The germline gives CDR1 SQVTM, CDR2 ANQGSEA. CDR3 coding DNA: TGCAGCGTTGAGACGACTAGCGGGTCTTCCTACGAGCAGTACTTC. Residues: CSVETTSGSSYEQYF.

In this sample, this clone turned up once. The rearrangement uses TRBV19 and TRBJ2-7; 7 bases are shared with TRBD1. Germline CDR1 LNHDA, CDR2 SQIVND (reference sequence). The length of the CDR3 is 13 residues. Trimming cost V 3 bases and J 4 bases; bases outside gene matches: 3. CDR3 residues: CASSITGAYEQYF. CDR3 nucleotide sequence: TGTGCCAGTAGTATTACAGGGGCTTACGAGCAGTACTTC.

This clone was observed a few times. It is likely a read error: a sequence one base away is far more abundant. This sample also contains other DNA sequences that code for the same CDR3. The chain is built from TRBV4-1 and TRBJ2-5; 14 nucleotides agree with TRBD2. The CDR3 has 16 amino acids. From germline, CDR1 is MGHRA and CDR2 YSYEKL. V gave up 5 bases and J gave up 5 bases; unmatched junction bases: 7. Written as DNA, the CDR3 is TGCGCCAGCAGCACCGGGACTAGCGGGAGACGGGAGACCCAGTACTTC. Translated, it gives CASSTGTSGRRETQYF.

The chain recombines TRBV5-4 with TRBJ2-5; the D is unclear. CDR1 is SGHNT and CDR2 is YYREEE in the germline V gene (reference sequence). The germline V and J ends were trimmed by 1 base and 2 bases, with 3 bases remaining between them. This CDR3 has 12 amino acids. CDR3 sequence (DNA): TGTGCCAGCAGCTTGATACAAGAGACCCAGTACTTC. Protein sequence: CASSLIQETQYF.

This clone was recorded once. The chain employs TRBV7-8 and TRBJ2-7; D perhaps matches TRBD2 (5 bases). Trimming pared 5 bases from V and 4 bases from J, leaving 12 bases between. CDR3 size: 13 residues. Looked up from germline, CDR1 is SGHVS and CDR2 is FQNEAQ. The CDR3 spells CASSGGLGYEQYF. CDR3 in DNA: TGTGCCAGCAGCGGCGGGTTGGGGTACGAGCAGTACTTC.

This clone ranks as medium-sized. This chain uses TRBV5-4 with TRBJ1-5; D not resolved. The CDR3 extends over 13 amino acids. Germline assignment: CDR1 SGHNT and CDR2 YYREEE (reference sequence). V was pared by 0 bases and J by 4 bases, with 5 bases between. CDR3 region: CASSLGVNQPQHF. The CDR3 bases are TGTGCCAGCAGCTTGGGAGTAAATCAGCCCCAGCATTTT. The variable domain in full, with the rest retrieved from reference TRBV5-4 and TRBJ1-5, is ETGVTQSPTHLIKTRGQQVTLRCSSQSGHNTVSWYQQALGQGPQFIFQYYREEENGRGNFPPRFSGLQFPNYSSELNVNALELDDSALYLCASSLGVNQPQHFGDGTRLSIL.

V gene TRBV9 combines with J gene TRBJ2-7, with TRBD2 matching over 11 bases. V shed 3 bases, J shed 2 bases, and the junction held 4 bases outside the gene matches. In germline, CDR1 is SGDLS, CDR2 YYNGEE. There are 15 residues in the CDR3. In nucleotides, the CDR3 is TGTGCCAGCAGCGCGACTAGCGGGGCTACCTACGAGCAGTACTTC. It is translated as CASSATSGATYEQYF.

This clone rates as large (0.1 to 1%). This chain connects TRBV27 to TRBJ2-3; unclear D gene. V was clipped by 3 bases and J by 14 bases, with 18 bases between them. Germline-derived CDR1 and CDR2 are MNHEY and SMNVEV (reference sequence). The CDR3 consists of 13 residues. Here the CDR3 DNA reads TGTGCCAGCAGTTTTGGTATAGACTCTGCAAGGTATTTT. It encodes CASSFGIDSARYF.

As regards this clone: Other DNA variants within this sample encode the same CDR3. The chain carries TRBV2 and TRBJ1-6; 8 nucleotides agree with TRBD1. Trimming cost V 6 bases and J 9 bases; bases outside gene matches: 25. In germline, CDR1 is SNHLY, CDR2 FYNNEI. The CDR3 has 20 amino acids. CDR3 loop: CASSAHPDRDYSRRSSPLHF. The CDR3 nucleotides read TGTGCCAGCAGCGCTCACCCGGACAGGGATTATTCTCGGAGGAGTTCACCCCTCCACTTT.

The chain recombines TRBV9 with TRBJ1-2; 9 bases match TRBD1. With V trimmed by 4 bases and J by 6 bases, 7 bases remained unmatched. The CDR3 has 14 residues. CDR1 is SGDLS and CDR2 is YYNGEE in the germline V gene. For the CDR3, the DNA is TGTGCCAGCAGCTTCTTACAGGGGGCCGATGGCTACACCTTC. This codes for CASSFLQGADGYTF.

Judged by abundance, this clone is medium-sized. The chain employs TRBV11-2 and TRBJ1-1; D unclear. Trimming pared 2 bases from V and 5 bases from J, leaving 12 bases between. The CDR3 spans 14 residues. Germline V lookup: CDR1 SGHAT, CDR2 FQNNGV. The CDR3, as DNA: TGTGCCAGCAGCTTATCCGGTCCTCTGACTGAAGCTTTCTTT. Protein product: CASSLSGPLTEAFF.

The genes are TRBV27 and TRBJ1-5, with a tentative D call TRBD1 (6 bases). V was trimmed by 5 bases and J by 4 bases, leaving 9 bases between them. Germline CDR1 and CDR2: MNHEY and SMNVEV (reference sequence). The CDR3 is 13 residues long. The CDR3 protein is CASSQDRNQPQHF. CDR3 nucleotide sequence: TGTGCCAGCAGTCAGGACAGAAATCAGCCCCAGCATTTT.

The J gene is TRBJ2-1, the V gene TRBV7-9; TRBD2 aligns across 8 bases. Germline-derived CDR1 and CDR2 are SEHNR and FQNEAQ (reference sequence). CDR3 length: 15 residues. With 4 bases clipped from V and 2 bases from J, the junction kept 4 bases outside the gene matches. CDR3 coding DNA: TGTGCCAGCAGCTCCCCGGGAGGGCCCTACAATGAGCAGTTCTTC. This encodes CASSSPGGPYNEQFF. The full variable domain, its missing parts supplied by reference TRBV7-9 and TRBJ2-1, is DTGVSQNPRHKITKRGQNVTFRCDPISEHNRLYWYRQTLGQGPEFLTYFQNEAQLEKSRLLSDRFSAERPKGSFSTLEIQRTEQGDSAMYLCASSSPGGPYNEQFFGPGTRLTVL.

The chain joins TRBV11-3 to TRBJ2-1, with 7 bases identical to TRBD1. The CDR3 is 15 residues long. Germline CDR1 reads SGHNT; CDR2 reads YENEEA. Losses at the gene ends were 5 bases for V and 4 bases for J; bases not matched to a gene: 8. CDR3 nucleotides: TGTGCCAGCAGCCATAGACAGGGAAAATACAATGAGCAGTTCTTC. It encodes CASSHRQGKYNEQFF. The whole variable domain, remainder taken from reference TRBV11-3 and TRBJ2-1, is EAGVVQSPRYKIIEKKQPVAFWCNPISGHNTLYWYLQNLGQGPELLIRYENEEAVDDSQLPKDRFSAERLKGVDSTLKIQPAELGDSAVYLCASSHRQGKYNEQFFGPGTRLTVL.

The gene calls are TRBV6-6 and TRBJ1-5, with D tentatively TRBD1 (6 bases). Looked up from germline, CDR1 is MNHNY and CDR2 is SVGAGI (reference sequence). The CDR3 spans 15 residues. Trimming shortened V by 2 bases and J by 7 bases, and 15 bases separated the two germline ends. DNA for the CDR3: TGTGCCAGCAGTTACATAACAGGGTTAGGGCAGCCCCAGCATTTT. Protein product: CASSYITGLGQPQHF.

With regard to this clone: A read error is likely here: a far larger clone is one base away. The chain carries TRBV4-3 and TRBJ2-1; TRBD2 might be the D (6 bases). V gave up 1 base and J gave up 10 bases, with 14 bases separating them. Germline V gives CDR1 LGHNA, CDR2 YSLEER. This CDR3 comprises 14 residues. CDR3 in amino acids: CASSQGEEGKEQFF. The CDR3 region has the DNA TGCGCCAGCAGCCAAGGGGAGGAGGGCAAGGAGCAGTTCTTC.

This rearrangement joins TRBV7-2 to TRBJ1-2; possibly TRBD1 for D (5 bases). The CDR3 covers 15 residues. Trimming took 0 bases from V and 3 from J, leaving 11 bases between them. From germline, CDR1 is SGHTA and CDR2 FQGNSA. The CDR3 region is CASSLAGGRDYGYTF. CDR3 coding DNA: TGTGCCAGCAGCTTAGCGGGAGGCAGGGACTATGGCTACACCTTC.

The chain links TRBV7-9 to TRBJ2-4; D remains ambiguous. The CDR3 contains 13 residues. V was cut by 5 bases and J by 6 bases, with 11 bases left in between. In germline, CDR1 is SEHNR, CDR2 FQNEAQ (reference sequence). In DNA, the CDR3 is TGTGCCAGCAGCCCGAGACCGGGAAACATTCAGTACTTC. Translating it yields CASSPRPGNIQYF.

The chain joins TRBV7-9 to TRBJ2-7; D is undetermined. Germline lookup yields CDR1 SEHNR and CDR2 FQNEAQ (reference sequence). The CDR3 spans 13 residues. The V end was cut by 3 bases, the J end by 3 bases, with 9 bases between. As DNA, the CDR3 is TGTGCCAGCAGCTTTTCGGGTGGCTACGAGCAGTACTTC. Translation: CASSFSGGYEQYF.